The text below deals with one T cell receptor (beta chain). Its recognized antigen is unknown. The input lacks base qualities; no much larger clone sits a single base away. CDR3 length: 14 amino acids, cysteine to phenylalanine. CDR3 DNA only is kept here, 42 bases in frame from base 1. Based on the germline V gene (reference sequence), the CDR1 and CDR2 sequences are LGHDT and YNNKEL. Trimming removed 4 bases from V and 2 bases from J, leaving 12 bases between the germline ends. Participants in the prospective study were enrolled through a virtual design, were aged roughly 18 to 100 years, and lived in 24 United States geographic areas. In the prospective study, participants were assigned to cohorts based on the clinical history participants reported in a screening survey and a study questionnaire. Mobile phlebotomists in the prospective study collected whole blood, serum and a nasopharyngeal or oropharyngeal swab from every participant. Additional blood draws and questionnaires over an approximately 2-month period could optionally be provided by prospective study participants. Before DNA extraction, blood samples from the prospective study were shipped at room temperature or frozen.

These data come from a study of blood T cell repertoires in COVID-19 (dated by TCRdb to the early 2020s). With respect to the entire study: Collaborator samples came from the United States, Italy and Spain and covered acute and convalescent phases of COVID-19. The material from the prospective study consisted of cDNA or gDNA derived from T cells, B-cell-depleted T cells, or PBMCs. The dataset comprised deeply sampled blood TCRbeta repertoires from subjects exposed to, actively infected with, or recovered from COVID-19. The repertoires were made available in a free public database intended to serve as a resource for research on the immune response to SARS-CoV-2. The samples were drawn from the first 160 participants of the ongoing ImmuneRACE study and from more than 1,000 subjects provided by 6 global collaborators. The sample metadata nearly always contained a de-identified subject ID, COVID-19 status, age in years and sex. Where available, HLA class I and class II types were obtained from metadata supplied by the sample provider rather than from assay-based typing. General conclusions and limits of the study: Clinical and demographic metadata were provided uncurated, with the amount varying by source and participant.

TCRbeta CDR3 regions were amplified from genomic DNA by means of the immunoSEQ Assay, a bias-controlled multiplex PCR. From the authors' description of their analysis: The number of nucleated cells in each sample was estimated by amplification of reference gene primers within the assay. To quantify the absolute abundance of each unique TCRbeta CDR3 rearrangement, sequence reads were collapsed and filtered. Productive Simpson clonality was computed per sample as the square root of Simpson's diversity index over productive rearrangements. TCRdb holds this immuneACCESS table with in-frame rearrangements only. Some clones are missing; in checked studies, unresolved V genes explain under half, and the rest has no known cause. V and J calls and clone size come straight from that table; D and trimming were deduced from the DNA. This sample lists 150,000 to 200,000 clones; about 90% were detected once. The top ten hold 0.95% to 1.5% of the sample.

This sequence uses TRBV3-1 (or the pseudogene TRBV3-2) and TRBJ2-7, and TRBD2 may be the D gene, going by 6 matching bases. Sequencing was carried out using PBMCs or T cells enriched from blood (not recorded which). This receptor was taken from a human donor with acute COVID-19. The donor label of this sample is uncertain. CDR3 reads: CASSRGRGTYEQYF. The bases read TGTGCCAGCAGCCGCGGGCGGGGAACCTACGAGCAGTACTTC.